One TCR beta chain is described in this entry. The sample belongs to a study of T-cell memory formation after mild COVID-19. TCRdb re-derived calls from the 5' RACE reads in MiXCR, one entry per CDR3 protein. This table holds fewer than 400,000 distinct CDR3 sequences, 13% found once. Germline V gene lookup returns CDR1 MNHEY and CDR2 SVGEGT. The CDR3 covers 13 residues. The V end lost 1 base, the J end lost 5 bases, and 7 bases lay between the germline ends. Sequencing input: PBMCs or a T cell subset sorted from them (not recorded which). The TCR sequence derives from a man between 18 and 29 years old who had mild COVID-19 (a few samples of this study predate the infection). Cell type and time point are not known. V usage is TRBV6-2 or TRBV6-3 and J usage is TRBJ2-3; D uncertain. The CDR3 here is CASSYFWVDTQYF. CDR3 nucleotide sequence: TGTGCCAGCAGTTACTTTTGGGTAGATACGCAGTATTTT.